The 2 T cell receptor beta chains below come from one sample, sequenced in a study of control samples from healthy donors and cancer patients. Clones were read by immunoSEQ multiplex PCR, and TCRdb kept only the in-frame ones, dropping some. This sample has more than 45,000 clones, with over 90% found just once. Material for sequencing was PBMCs. The receptors stem from a woman between 45 and 65 years old with head and neck cancer.

As to this clone: This sample includes further DNA sequences coding for the same CDR3. This rearrangement joins TRBV5-1 to TRBJ1-1; the match to TRBD1 covers 11 bases. Unmatched junction bases numbered 3, after V lost 3 bases and J lost 5 bases. Germline-derived CDR1 and CDR2 are SGHRS and YFSETQ. CDR3 length equals 14 residues. CDR3 loop: CASSSGQGGTEAFF. CDR3 nucleotide sequence: TGCGCCAGCAGCTCGGGACAGGGGGGAACTGAAGCTTTCTTT. Full variable domain (rest looked up from reference TRBV5-1 and TRBJ1-1): KAGVTQTPRYLIKTRGQQVTLSCSPISGHRSVSWYQQTPGQGLQFLFEYFSETQRNKGNFPGRFSGRQFSNSRSEMNVSTLELGDSALYLCASSSGQGGTEAFFGQGTRLTVV.

The V and J genes are TRBV19 and TRBJ2-1, with TRBD2 identical over 12 bases. Trimming took 3 bases from V and 7 from J; bases not matched to a gene: 1. This CDR3 is built from 14 residues. Germline CDR1 LNHDA, CDR2 SQIVND (reference sequence). The CDR3 DNA reads as TGTGCCAGTAGTATGACTAGCGGGAGAAATGAGCAGTTCTTC. Amino acids: CASSMTSGRNEQFF.